Shown below are 9 T cell receptor beta chains from a single sample sequenced in a study of T-cell reconstitution after alpha-beta-depleted transplantation in children. During its preparation, the TCRbeta library received unique molecular identifiers. TCRdb reanalysed the PCR reads using MiXCR and keeps one entry per CDR3 protein. The sample includes over 45,000 distinct CDR3 sequences, around 5.9% of them seen just once. Sequenced here: PBMCs, mostly from graft donor cells, sampled 60 days after TCRalphabeta/CD19-depleted stem cell transplant. These receptor sequences come from a female patient aged 2 to 10 who had a stem cell transplant for aplastic anemia, so the T cells may come from the graft donor.

This clonotype was seen ten or more times. The chain has TRBV7-2 and TRBJ1-2, with unresolved D. V lost 1 base, J lost 0 bases, and 6 bases lay in between. Germline values: CDR1 SGHTA, CDR2 FQGNSA. The CDR3 contains 14 residues. The CDR3 region has the DNA TGTGCCAGCAGCTTAGAACAGTCTAACTATGGCTACACCTTC. Translated, it gives CASSLEQSNYGYTF.

This clonotype was observed at least ten times. This chain joins TRBV6-8 and TRBJ1-1; maybe TRBD1 (5 bases). Germline CDR1 MNHGY, CDR2 SAAAGT. This CDR3 comprises 13 residues. The germline V and J ends were trimmed by 3 bases and 8 bases, with 13 bases remaining between them. This CDR3 is CASSYSGQVEAFF. CDR3 in DNA: TGTGCCAGCAGTTATTCTGGACAAGTCGAAGCTTTCTTT.

This clonotype appeared many times. This rearrangement joins TRBV12-3 or TRBV12-4 to TRBJ2-7; D might be TRBD2 (5 bases). V was cut by 4 bases and J by 3 bases, with 7 bases left in between. The CDR3 covers 12 residues. CDR3 protein: CASSYEGYEQYF. CDR3 coding DNA: TGTGCCAGCAGTTACGAGGGCTACGAGCAGTACTTC.

This clonotype was seen many times. This rearrangement joins TRBV20-1 to TRBJ1-2, with D possibly being TRBD1 (6 bases). The germline gives CDR1 DFQATT, CDR2 SNEGSKA (reference sequence). With 5 bases removed from V and 4 bases from J, the gap between germline ends came to 17 bases. The CDR3 extends over 14 amino acids. The CDR3 sequence is CSAGGQQRGYGYTF. CDR3 DNA sequence: TGCAGTGCTGGCGGACAGCAACGGGGCTATGGCTACACCTTC.

This clonotype appeared a few times. Here the CDR3 reads CASSLARVLEPGANVLTF. The CDR3 DNA reads TGTGCCAGCAGCTTAGCCCGGGTCTTAGAACCTGGGGCCAACGTCCTGACTTTC. This chain uses TRBV7-9 with TRBJ2-6; D unresolved. Germline assignment: CDR1 SEHNR and CDR2 FQNEAQ (reference sequence). The V end lost 0 bases, the J end lost 2 bases, and 14 bases lay between the germline ends. The CDR3 contains 18 residues.

This clonotype was detected many times. The chain has TRBV6-5 and TRBJ2-7; tentative D call: TRBD1 (5 bases). Germline V gene data show CDR1 as MNHEY and CDR2 as SVGAGI. V was pared by 0 bases and J by 8 bases, with 17 bases between. The CDR3 extends over 15 amino acids. CDR3 residues: CASSYSTEKGRKQYF. Here the CDR3 DNA reads TGTGCCAGCAGTTACTCGACCGAAAAGGGGCGTAAGCAGTACTTC.

This clonotype appeared a few times. This rearrangement joins TRBV4-2 to TRBJ2-2, with 9 bases identical to TRBD2. CDR3 length: 18 residues. After removal of 0 bases from V and 5 bases from J, the junction contained 10 bases not matched to a gene. From germline, CDR1 is LGHNA and CDR2 YNFKEQ. In nucleotides, the CDR3 is TGTGCCAGCAGCCAAGATTTAGCGGGAGCCCCGGGGACCGGGGAGCTGTTTTTT. Amino acid sequence: CASSQDLAGAPGTGELFF.

This clonotype appeared many times. The rearrangement links TRBV10-3 to TRBJ2-3; D unresolved. In germline, CDR1 is ENHRY, CDR2 SYGVKD. The CDR3 extends over 13 amino acids. Trimming removed 6 bases from V and 0 bases from J, with 7 bases in between. The CDR3 here is CAIRGISTDTQYF. CDR3 coding DNA: TGTGCCATCAGGGGAATTAGCACAGATACGCAGTATTTT.

This clonotype was seen only a few times. The chain links TRBV11-2 to TRBJ2-2, with a tentative D call TRBD2 (6 bases). The CDR3 length is 16 residues. CDR1 is SGHAT and CDR2 is FQNNGV in the germline V gene. Between the trimmed V and J ends, which lost 5 bases and 2 bases, there was a span of 15 bases. The CDR3 DNA is TGTGCCAGCAGCGGAGGTAGCGGAGCCAACACCGGGGAGCTGTTTTTT. Protein: CASSGGSGANTGELFF.